This T cell receptor beta chain was captured by sequencing in a study of T cell responses to AZD1222 COVID-19 vaccine (dated by TCRdb to the early 2020s). General notes on the study: TCR sequencing was performed for 230 to 250 trial participants, of whom 200 to 220 were given two doses of AZD1222 and roughly 25 were given two doses of MenACWY control vaccine. Trial participants were enrolled into age subgroups of 18-55, 56-69 and 70-plus years, which contained 148, 28 and 57 TCR-sequenced participants, respectively. The investigation overall reported the following: The 56-69-year group was small, and its depth increase did not reach significance, likely because of low power. The vaccine-associated CD4 TCRs covered the entire spike protein, and the dominant responses fell in regions 160-218 and 743-854. Because no samples from the day 14 peak response were available, repertoires could be characterized only after the peak T cell response. Reportedly, close to half of the unique spike-specific TCRs recognized epitopes lying outside the regions that are mutated in the B.1.351 and B.1.1.7 variants. Conclusions about previously exposed vaccinees were limited because only six AZD1222 recipients were SARS-CoV-2 seropositive at baseline. Most participants were white British and females outnumbered males, and the authors suggested that clonal diversity may have been underestimated. After two AZD1222 doses, both the breadth and the depth of spike-specific TCRs were significantly higher than at day 0 and than in MenACWY recipients.

The CDR3 regions of human TCRbeta chains were analyzed by immunosequencing. In the authors' own workflow: TCRs in the repertoires were matched against a reference library of SARS-CoV-2-specific TCRs that had been generated with the MIRA antigen-specificity platform. Breadth was defined as the fraction of unique TCRs that were SARS-CoV-2-associated. Depth was defined as the fraction of total T cells that were SARS-CoV-2-associated. Using the MIRA data, every spike-specific TCR was mapped to the spike region that the TCR reacted to and assigned to either a CD4 or a CD8 class. Log10-transformed breadth and depth values were compared by one-way ANOVA with Sidak's multiple comparisons tests. TCRdb holds this immuneACCESS table with in-frame rearrangements only. Some clones are missing; in checked studies, unresolved V genes explain under half, and the rest has no known cause. V, J and clone size are those of that table, while D and trimming were read from the DNA. Here the sample has 90,000 to 150,000 clones; roughly 89% occur a single time. Of the sample, roughly 7.1% is held by the ten largest clones.

On this clone itself: Its binding antigen is unknown. No base-level quality is on record; no much larger clone is a single base apart.

Spanning cysteine to phenylalanine, the CDR3 consists of 15 amino acids. The read is trimmed to its CDR3 DNA, 45 bases read in frame from base 1. Trimming accounts for 7 bases at V and 6 bases at J, while the number of junction bases matched to no gene is 12. Reading the germline V gene (reference sequence) gives CDR1 LNHDA and CDR2 SQIVND. In light of the paper, this sample's time point label describes: about 28 days (+/-7) after the second vaccine dose. AZD1222 recipients whose second dose came at about 4 weeks and those whose second dose came at about 12 weeks were combined into one group, since spike-specific TCR depth and breadth did not differ between the two schedules. Vaccinee samples were obtained from the UK trials COV001 and COV002, which included a single-blind randomized controlled phase 2/3 trial of AZD1222 (ChAdOx1 nCoV-19) in healthy adults. Trial participant PBMC samples were collected at day 0 and day 28 after the second dose for TCRbeta chain sequencing.

The TCR sequence derives from an adult who received the AZD1222 COVID-19 vaccine. This receptor chain uses TRBV19 and TRBJ2-1, with TRBD2 matching 7 junction bases. The sequencing here drew on peripheral blood, taken 28 days after the second AZD1222 dose. In nucleotide form, the sequence is TGTGCCAGTACTTTATATCATGGCGGGGGCAATGAGCAGTTCTTC. Its product reads: CASTLYHGGGNEQFF.